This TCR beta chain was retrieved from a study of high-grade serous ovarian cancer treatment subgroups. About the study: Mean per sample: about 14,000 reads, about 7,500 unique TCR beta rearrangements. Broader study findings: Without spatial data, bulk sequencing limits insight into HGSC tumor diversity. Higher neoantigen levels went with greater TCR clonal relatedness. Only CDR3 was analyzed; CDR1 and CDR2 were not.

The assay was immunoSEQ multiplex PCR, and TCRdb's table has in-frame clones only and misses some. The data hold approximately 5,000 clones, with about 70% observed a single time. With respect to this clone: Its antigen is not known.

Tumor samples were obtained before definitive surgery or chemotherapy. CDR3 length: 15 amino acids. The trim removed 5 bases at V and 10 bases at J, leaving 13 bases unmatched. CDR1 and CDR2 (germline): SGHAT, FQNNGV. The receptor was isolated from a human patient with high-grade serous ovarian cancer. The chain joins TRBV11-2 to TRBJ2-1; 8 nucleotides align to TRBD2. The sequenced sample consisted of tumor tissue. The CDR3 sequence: CASSRPGTRRPEQFF. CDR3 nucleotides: TGTGCCAGCAGCCGTCCCGGGACTAGACGTCCGGAGCAGTTCTTC.